These 17 T cell receptor beta chains came from one sample sequenced in a study of CD4+ T cells in melanoma. Assay: immunoSEQ multiplex PCR; the TCRdb copy retains only in-frame clones and omits some. This repertoire shows tens of thousands of clones, about 70% found once; its top ten account for 4.5% to 5.5%. Specimen: tumor tissue. All receptors come from a human donor with melanoma.

The rearrangement joins TRBV5-6 to TRBJ1-1; D unresolved. Trimming shortened V by 5 bases and J by 6 bases, and 11 bases separated the two germline ends. The CDR3 covers 12 residues. CDR1 is SGHDT, CDR2 YYEEEE, per germline. Written as DNA, the CDR3 is TGTGCCAGCAGTATACGACTGGCTGAAGCTTTCTTT. This gives the protein CASSIRLAEAFF.

The chain couples TRBV9 to TRBJ2-7; D perhaps matches TRBD1 (5 bases). The CDR3 spans 15 residues. V dropped 4 bases and J dropped 0 bases, with 14 bases sitting between them. Per the germline V gene, CDR1 is SGDLS and CDR2 is YYNGEE. CDR3 DNA sequence: TGTGCCAGCAGCCCTTCGACAGCACTCTCCTACGAGCAGTACTTC. Protein sequence: CASSPSTALSYEQYF. The full variable domain, its missing parts supplied by reference TRBV9 and TRBJ2-7, is DSGVTQTPKHLITATGQRVTLRCSPRSGDLSVYWYQQSLDQGLQFLIQYYNGEERAKGNILERFSAQQFPDLHSELNLSSLELGDSALYFCASSPSTALSYEQYFGPGTRLTVT.

This clone came up many times. The rearrangement uses TRBV5-1 and TRBJ1-1; D unresolved. The ends were cut back, 0 bases at V and 3 bases at J, with 15 bases in the middle. CDR1 and CDR2 from the germline V gene are SGHRS and YFSETQ. CDR3 length: 16 amino acids. This chain's CDR3 is CASSLGPAAGDTEAFF. In DNA, the CDR3 is TGCGCCAGCAGCTTGGGCCCAGCAGCAGGTGACACTGAAGCTTTCTTT.

With regard to this clone: The conserved phenylalanine or tryptophan is not found at the CDR3 terminus, so this likely reflects a read error. Because the CDR3's place on the DNA is in doubt, the DNA is left out and the CDR3 is given as listed by TCRdb. The J gene is TRBJ2-7, the V gene TRBV6-6. Including both end residues, the CDR3 is 15 amino acids long. Germline V CDR1 and CDR2: MNHNY, SVGAGI (reference sequence). The CDR3 protein is CASSTTTVGQGPRTL.

This chain connects TRBV7-8 to TRBJ1-3; D perhaps matches TRBD1 (6 bases). The germline gives CDR1 SGHVS, CDR2 FQNEAQ. With 1 base removed from V and 7 bases from J, the gap between germline ends came to 8 bases. CDR3 size: 13 residues. In nucleotides, the CDR3 is TGTGCCAGCAGCTTAGGACAGGCCAACACCATATATTTT. Translation gives CASSLGQANTIYF.

This chain joins TRBV7-2 and TRBJ1-3; a possible D gene is TRBD1 (6 bases). Germline assignment: CDR1 SGHTA and CDR2 FQGNSA. V shed 0 bases and J shed 4 bases, with 10 bases lying between them. The CDR3 contains 15 residues. The CDR3 loop is CASSLAGAGGNTIYF. The CDR3 region has the DNA TGTGCCAGCAGCTTAGCGGGGGCGGGAGGAAACACCATATATTTT.

This clone has a single count. The chain has TRBV19 and TRBJ2-4; tentatively, D is TRBD1 or TRBD2 (5 bases each). There are 12 residues in the CDR3. The germline V gene encodes CDR1 LNHDA and CDR2 SQIVND (reference sequence). Trimming stripped 11 bases from V and 6 bases from J, with 14 bases between. In nucleotides, the CDR3 is TGTGCCTCAAGAGGGCAGGGAAACATTCAGTACTTC. Residues: CASRGQGNIQYF. Full variable domain (outside the CDR3, taken from reference TRBV19 and TRBJ2-4): DGGITQSPKYLFRKEGQNVTLSCEQNLNHDAMYWYRQDPGQGLRLIYYSQIVNDFQKGDIAEGYSVSREKKESFPLTVTSAQKNPTAFYLCASRGQGNIQYFGAGTRLSVL.

The V call is TRBV2, the J call TRBJ2-3; the match to TRBD2 covers 8 bases. V lost 8 bases and J lost 5; bases outside the gene matches: 6. The CDR3 is made up of 13 amino acids. The V gene's germline CDR1 is SNHLY and CDR2 FYNNEI. The chain's CDR3 is CASPLTSVDTQYF. CDR3 DNA sequence: TGTGCCAGCCCCCTGACTAGCGTAGATACGCAGTATTTT.

The sample holds a few counts of this clone. The V gene is TRBV6-1, the J gene TRBJ1-5; maybe TRBD1 (6 bases). Trimming stripped 6 bases from V and 0 bases from J, with 12 bases between. Germline values: CDR1 MNHNS, CDR2 SASEGT. The CDR3 is 15 residues long. CDR3 in DNA: TGTGCCAGCAGGGTTTCAGGGGATAGCAATCAGCCCCAGCATTTT. Translated: CASRVSGDSNQPQHF.

The chain uses TRBV4-1 and TRBJ2-1; possibly TRBD1 for D (6 bases). Germline V gene lookup returns CDR1 MGHRA and CDR2 YSYEKL. CDR3 length: 16 residues. Trimming left V 3 bases short and J 3 bases short, with 15 bases between. In DNA, the CDR3 is TGCGCCAGCAGCCACAGGATACAGGGATTCTACAATGAGCAGTTCTTC. This codes for CASSHRIQGFYNEQFF.

The V and J genes are TRBV29-1 and TRBJ2-7; possible D gene TRBD2, 6 bases. V lost 2 bases to trimming and J lost 2 bases, with 10 bases between them. The CDR3 runs to 13 residues. Germline V gene data show CDR1 as SQVTM and CDR2 as ANQGSEA. CDR3 nucleotide sequence: TGCAGCGTTGAATTCGGCGGGACCTACGAGCAGTACTTC. Translating it yields CSVEFGGTYEQYF.

The CDR3 loop reads CAAGGPPAGANVLTF. The CDR3 DNA sequence: TGTGCAGCCGGGGGGCCCCCCGCTGGGGCCAACGTCCTGACTTTC. The chain couples TRBV7-7 to TRBJ2-6; tentatively, D is TRBD2 (7 bases). Germline V CDR1 and CDR2: SSHAT, FNYEAQ (reference sequence). This CDR3 is 15 amino acids long.

As to this clone: A junction boundary mismatches the germline segment, possibly from a read error. The V gene is TRBV18, the J gene TRBJ2-7; the match to TRBD1 covers 7 bases. The CDR3 loop spans 13 amino acids. CDR1 KGHSH and CDR2 LQKENI come from the germline V gene. Here the CDR3 DNA reads TGTGCCAGCTCACCAGAAACCCGGGACAGCCTCCACTTC. This sequence encodes CASSPETRDSLHF. The full variable domain, rest sourced from reference TRBV18 and TRBJ2-7, is NAGVMQNPRHLVRRRGQEARLRCSPMKGHSHVYWYRQLPEEGLKFMVYLQKENIIDESGMPKERFSAEFPKEGPSILRIQQVVRGDSAAYFCASSPETRDSLHFGPGTRLTVT.

CDR3 nucleotide sequence: TGTGCCTGGATCAGGGCCGTGACTGAAGCTTTCTTT. As protein: CAWIRAVTEAFF. The V call is TRBV30, the J call TRBJ1-1; D is possibly TRBD1 (5 bases). The germline gives CDR1 GTSNPN, CDR2 SVGIG (reference sequence). The CDR3 length is 12 residues. V was clipped by 4 bases and J by 5 bases, with 11 bases between them.

The chain uses TRBV19 and TRBJ1-1; D unresolved. Germline loops: CDR1 LNHDA, CDR2 SQIVND (reference sequence). V lost 4 bases to trimming and J lost 8 bases, with 11 bases between them. This CDR3 spans 12 amino acids. CDR3 sequence: CASSRVSREAFF. CDR3 in DNA: TGTGCCAGTAGTAGGGTCTCTCGAGAAGCTTTCTTT.

In this sample, this clone turned up once. The genes are TRBV9 and TRBJ2-1, with TRBD1 identical over 7 bases. J lost 8 bases, V lost 4 bases, and 9 bases had no gene match. Germline CDR1 and CDR2: SGDLS and YYNGEE. The CDR3 runs 14 residues. CDR3 nucleotide sequence: TGTGCCAGCAGCCCATCGACAGGGTTCCATGAGCAGTTCTTC. Its translation is CASSPSTGFHEQFF.

The chain links TRBV15 to TRBJ2-7; D remains ambiguous. Trimming pared 0 bases from V and 0 bases from J, leaving 9 bases between. The CDR3 consists of 15 residues. CDR1 and CDR2 (germline): LNHNV, YYDKDF (reference sequence). The CDR3 loop reads CATSREGLSSYEQYF. The CDR3, as DNA: TGTGCCACCAGCAGAGAAGGCCTCAGCTCCTACGAGCAGTACTTC.